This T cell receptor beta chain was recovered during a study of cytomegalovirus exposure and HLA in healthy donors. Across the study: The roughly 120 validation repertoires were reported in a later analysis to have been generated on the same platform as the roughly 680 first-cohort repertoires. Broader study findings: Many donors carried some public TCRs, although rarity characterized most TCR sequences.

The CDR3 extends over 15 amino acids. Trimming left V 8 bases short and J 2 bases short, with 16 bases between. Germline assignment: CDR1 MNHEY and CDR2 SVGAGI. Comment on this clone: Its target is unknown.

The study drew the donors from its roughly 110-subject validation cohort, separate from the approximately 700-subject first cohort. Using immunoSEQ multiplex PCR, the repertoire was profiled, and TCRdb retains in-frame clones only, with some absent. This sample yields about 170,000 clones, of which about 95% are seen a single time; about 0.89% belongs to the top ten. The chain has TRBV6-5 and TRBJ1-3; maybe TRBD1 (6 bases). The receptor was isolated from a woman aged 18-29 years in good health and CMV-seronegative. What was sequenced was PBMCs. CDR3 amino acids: CASSPGGGPGNTIYF. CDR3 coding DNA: TGTGCCAGCTCACCCGGGGGGGGGCCTGGAAACACCATATATTTT.